This TCR beta chain stems from a study of OX40 agonist ivuxolimab in advanced cancers. Study-level points and caveats: CD8+ T cells showed, on average, more clonal expansion than CD4+ cells.

Looked up from germline, CDR1 is MNHEY and CDR2 is SMNVEV (reference sequence). V was clipped by 6 bases and J by 9 bases, with 15 bases between them. The CDR3 has 13 amino acids. With autoimmune disease history or systemic immunosuppression, patients were excluded. Clones were read by immunoSEQ multiplex PCR, and TCRdb kept only the in-frame ones, dropping some. The data hold approximately 82,000 clones, with more than 90% observed a single time. Concerning this clone itself: The target antigen is unknown.

The V and J genes are TRBV27 and TRBJ1-5; no reliable D call. The receptor comes from an adult with an advanced solid tumor such as melanoma, head and neck, liver or kidney cancer. The specimen was CD4+ or CD8+ T cells sorted from blood, collected in a trial of the OX40 agonist ivuxolimab. DNA of the CDR3: TGTGCCAGCAGCCGCTTCGGGTTTGGGCCCCAGCATTTT. Its translation: CASSRFGFGPQHF.